Shown below are 5 T cell receptor beta chains from a single sample sequenced in a study of control samples from healthy donors and cancer patients. Clones were read by immunoSEQ multiplex PCR, and TCRdb kept only the in-frame ones, dropping some. The table shows under 200,000 clones, with 96% occurring only once. The sequencing sample was made of blood. These receptors were obtained from a young woman in good health.

The gene calls are TRBV15 and TRBJ2-3; D possibly corresponds to TRBD1 (6 bases). V dropped 0 bases and J dropped 6 bases, with 16 bases sitting between them. The CDR3 has 16 residues. Germline assignment: CDR1 LNHNV and CDR2 YYDKDF (reference sequence). This chain's CDR3 is CATSRDPVGAIDTQYF. CDR3 sequence (DNA): TGTGCCACCAGCAGAGATCCCGTGGGGGCGATCGATACGCAGTATTTT. Using reference TRBV15 and TRBJ2-3 for the parts outside the CDR3, the full variable domain is DAMVIQNPRYQVTQFGKPVTLSCSQTLNHNVMYWYQQKSSQAPKLLFHYYDKDFNNEADTPDNFQSRRPNTSFCFLDIRSPGLGDTAMYLCATSRDPVGAIDTQYFGPGTRLTVL.

This chain uses TRBV4-2 with TRBJ1-1; D is possibly TRBD1 (5 bases). This CDR3 has 15 residues. V was clipped by 0 bases and J by 3 bases, with 11 bases between them. Germline CDR1 is LGHNA and CDR2 is YNFKEQ. CDR3 bases: TGTGCCAGCAGCCAAGAGGTAGGGGTGGACACTGAAGCTTTCTTT. Its translation is CASSQEVGVDTEAFF.

V usage is TRBV5-1 and J usage is TRBJ2-6; D is undetermined. The CDR3 consists of 15 residues. V was cut by 4 bases and J by 1 base, with 9 bases left in between. Germline-derived CDR1 and CDR2 are SGHRS and YFSETQ. The CDR3 is CASSPRESGANVLTF. CDR3 DNA: TGCGCCAGCAGCCCAAGGGAATCTGGGGCCAACGTCCTGACTTTC. The full variable domain, completed using reference TRBV5-1 and TRBJ2-6, is KAGVTQTPRYLIKTRGQQVTLSCSPISGHRSVSWYQQTPGQGLQFLFEYFSETQRNKGNFPGRFSGRQFSNSRSEMNVSTLELGDSALYLCASSPRESGANVLTFGAGSRLTVL.

This clone appeared a single time. This CDR3 is CSARGPWGYTF. CDR3 DNA sequence: TGCAGTGCTAGAGGGCCTTGGGGCTACACCTTC. The chain uses TRBV20-1 and TRBJ1-2, with unresolved D. Trimming took off 1 base at V and 8 bases at J, with 8 bases between the two ends. Germline CDR1 and CDR2: DFQATT and SNEGSKA (reference sequence). The CDR3 length is 11 residues.

The chain combines TRBV5-1 with TRBJ2-7, with TRBD1 as a possible D gene (8 bases). With 2 bases removed from V and 1 base from J, the gap between germline ends came to 16 bases. This CDR3 contains 16 residues. Germline V gene lookup returns CDR1 SGHRS and CDR2 YFSETQ. CDR3 in DNA: TGCGCCAGCAGCTTACCTACAGGGGGGGTATCCTACGAGCAGTACTTC. Translation gives CASSLPTGGVSYEQYF.